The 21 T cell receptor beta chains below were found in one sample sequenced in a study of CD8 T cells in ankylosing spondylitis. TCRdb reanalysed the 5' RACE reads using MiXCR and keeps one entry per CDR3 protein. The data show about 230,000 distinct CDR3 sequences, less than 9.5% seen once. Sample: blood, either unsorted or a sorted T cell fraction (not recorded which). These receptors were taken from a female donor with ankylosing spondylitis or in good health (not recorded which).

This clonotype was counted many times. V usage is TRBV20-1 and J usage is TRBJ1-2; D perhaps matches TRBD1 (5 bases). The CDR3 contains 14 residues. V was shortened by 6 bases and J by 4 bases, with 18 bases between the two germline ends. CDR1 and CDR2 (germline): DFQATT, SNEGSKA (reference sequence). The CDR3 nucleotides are TGCAGTGCAGATCTAGGAGGGGTCGGCTATGGCTACACCTTC. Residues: CSADLGGVGYGYTF.

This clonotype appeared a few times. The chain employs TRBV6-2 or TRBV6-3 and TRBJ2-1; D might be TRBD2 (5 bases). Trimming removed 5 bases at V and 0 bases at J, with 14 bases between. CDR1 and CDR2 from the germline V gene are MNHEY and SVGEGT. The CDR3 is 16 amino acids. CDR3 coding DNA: TGTGCCAGCAGTCCCCTAGGGCGGGCCTCCTACAATGAGCAGTTCTTC. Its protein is CASSPLGRASYNEQFF.

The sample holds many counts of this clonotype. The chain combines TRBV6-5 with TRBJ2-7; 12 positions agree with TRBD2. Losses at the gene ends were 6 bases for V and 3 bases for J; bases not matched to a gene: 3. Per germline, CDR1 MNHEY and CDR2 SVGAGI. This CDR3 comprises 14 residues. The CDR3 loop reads CASSRLAGDYEQYF. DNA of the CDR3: TGTGCCAGCAGCCGACTAGCGGGAGACTACGAGCAGTACTTC.

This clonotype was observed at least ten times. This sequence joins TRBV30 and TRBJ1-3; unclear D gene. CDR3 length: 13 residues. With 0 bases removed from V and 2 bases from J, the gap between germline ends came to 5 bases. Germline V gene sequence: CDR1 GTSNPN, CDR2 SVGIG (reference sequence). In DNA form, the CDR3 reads TGTGCCTGGAGTGTACTTGCTGGAAACACCATATATTTT. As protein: CAWSVLAGNTIYF.

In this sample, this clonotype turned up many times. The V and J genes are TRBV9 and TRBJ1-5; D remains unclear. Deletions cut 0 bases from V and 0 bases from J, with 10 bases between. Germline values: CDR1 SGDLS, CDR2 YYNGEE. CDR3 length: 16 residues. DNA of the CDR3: TGTGCCAGCAGCGTAGAGGCGGAGTATAGCAATCAGCCCCAGCATTTT. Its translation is CASSVEAEYSNQPQHF.

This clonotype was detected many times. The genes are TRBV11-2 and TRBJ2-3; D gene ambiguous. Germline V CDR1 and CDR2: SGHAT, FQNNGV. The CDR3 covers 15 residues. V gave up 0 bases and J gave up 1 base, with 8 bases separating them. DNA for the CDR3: TGTGCCAGCAGCTTAGATGGTTTGGGCACAGATACGCAGTATTTT. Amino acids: CASSLDGLGTDTQYF. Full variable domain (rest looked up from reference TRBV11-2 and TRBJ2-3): EAGVAQSPRYKIIEKRQSVAFWCNPISGHATLYWYQQILGQGPKLLIQFQNNGVVDDSQLPKDRFSAERLKGVDSTLKIQPAKLEDSAVYLCASSLDGLGTDTQYFGPGTRLTVL.

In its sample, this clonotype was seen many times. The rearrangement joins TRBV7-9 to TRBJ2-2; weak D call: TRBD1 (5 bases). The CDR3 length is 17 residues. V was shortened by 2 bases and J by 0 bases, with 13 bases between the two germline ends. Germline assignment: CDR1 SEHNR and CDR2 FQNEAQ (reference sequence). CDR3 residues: CASSLLGPYANTGELFF. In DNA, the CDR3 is TGTGCCAGCAGCTTACTGGGGCCCTACGCGAACACCGGGGAGCTGTTTTTT.

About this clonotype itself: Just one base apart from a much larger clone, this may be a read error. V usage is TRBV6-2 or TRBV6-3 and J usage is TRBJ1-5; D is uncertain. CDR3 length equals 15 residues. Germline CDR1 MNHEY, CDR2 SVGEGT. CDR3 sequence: CAGSTHWAQPRPQHF. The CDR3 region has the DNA TGTGCCGGCAGCACCCACTGGGCACAGCCCCGGCCCCAGCATTTT.

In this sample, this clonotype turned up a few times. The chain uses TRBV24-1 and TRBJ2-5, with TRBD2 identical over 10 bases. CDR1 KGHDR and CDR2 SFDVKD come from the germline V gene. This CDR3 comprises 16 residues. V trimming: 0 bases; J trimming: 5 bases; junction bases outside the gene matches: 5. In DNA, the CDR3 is TGTGCCACCAGTGATTTGCGGGCTAGCGGGAGTGAGACCCAGTACTTC. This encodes CATSDLRASGSETQYF.

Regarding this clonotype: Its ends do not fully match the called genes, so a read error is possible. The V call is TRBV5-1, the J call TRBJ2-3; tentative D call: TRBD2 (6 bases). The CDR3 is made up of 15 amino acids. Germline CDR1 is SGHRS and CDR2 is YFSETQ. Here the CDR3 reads CASSLERASTATQYF. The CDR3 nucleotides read TGCGCCAGCAGCTTGGAGCGGGCGAGCACAGCTACGCAGTATTTT. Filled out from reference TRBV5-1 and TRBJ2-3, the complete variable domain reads KAGVTQTPRYLIKTRGQQVTLSCSPISGHRSVSWYQQTPGQGLQFLFEYFSETQRNKGNFPGRFSGRQFSNSRSEMNVSTLELGDSALYLCASSLERASTATQYFGPGTRLTVL.

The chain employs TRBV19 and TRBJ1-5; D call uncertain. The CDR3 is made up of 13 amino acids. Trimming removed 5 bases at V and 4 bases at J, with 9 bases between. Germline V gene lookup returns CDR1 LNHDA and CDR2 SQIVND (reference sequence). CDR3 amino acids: CASSVGLNQPQHF. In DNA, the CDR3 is TGTGCCAGTAGTGTGGGCCTAAATCAGCCCCAGCATTTT. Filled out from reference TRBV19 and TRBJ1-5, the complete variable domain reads DGGITQSPKYLFRKEGQNVTLSCEQNLNHDAMYWYRQDPGQGLRLIYYSQIVNDFQKGDIAEGYSVSREKKESFPLTVTSAQKNPTAFYLCASSVGLNQPQHFGDGTRLSIL.

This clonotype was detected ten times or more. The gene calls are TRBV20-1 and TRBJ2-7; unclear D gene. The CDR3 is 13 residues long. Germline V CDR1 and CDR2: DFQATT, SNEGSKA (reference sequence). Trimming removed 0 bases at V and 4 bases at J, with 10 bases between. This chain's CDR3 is CSARDPRSYEQYF. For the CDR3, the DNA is TGCAGTGCTAGAGATCCGAGAAGTTACGAGCAGTACTTC.

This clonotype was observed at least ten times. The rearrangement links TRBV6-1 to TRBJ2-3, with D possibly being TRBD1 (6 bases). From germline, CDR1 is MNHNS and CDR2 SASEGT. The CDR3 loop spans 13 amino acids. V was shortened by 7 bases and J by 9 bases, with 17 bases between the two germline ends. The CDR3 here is CASTLGGTGTQYF. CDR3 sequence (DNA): TGTGCCAGCACCCTAGGGGGTACAGGAACGCAGTATTTT.

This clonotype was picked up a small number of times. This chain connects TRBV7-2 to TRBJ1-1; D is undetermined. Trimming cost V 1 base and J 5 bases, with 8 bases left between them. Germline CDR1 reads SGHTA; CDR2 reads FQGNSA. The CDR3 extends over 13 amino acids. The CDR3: CASSLGKRTEAFF. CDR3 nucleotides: TGTGCCAGCAGCTTAGGAAAGAGGACTGAAGCTTTCTTT.

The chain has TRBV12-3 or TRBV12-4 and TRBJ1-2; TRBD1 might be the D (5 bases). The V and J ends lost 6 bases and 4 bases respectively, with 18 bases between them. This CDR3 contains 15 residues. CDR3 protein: CASSPLMGTLYGYTF. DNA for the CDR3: TGTGCCAGCAGCCCCCTCATGGGGACCCTCTATGGCTACACCTTC.

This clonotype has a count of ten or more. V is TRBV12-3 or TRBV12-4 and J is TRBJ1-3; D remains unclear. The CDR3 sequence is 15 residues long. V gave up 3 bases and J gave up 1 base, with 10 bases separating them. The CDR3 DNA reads TGTGCCAGCAGTTTGGTTTGGGGTTCTGGAAACACCATATATTTT. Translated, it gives CASSLVWGSGNTIYF.

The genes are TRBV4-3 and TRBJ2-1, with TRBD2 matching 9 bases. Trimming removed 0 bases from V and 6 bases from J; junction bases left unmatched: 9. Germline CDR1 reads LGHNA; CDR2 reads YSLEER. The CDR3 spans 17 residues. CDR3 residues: CASSQDWGAGGRNEQFF. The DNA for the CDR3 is TGCGCCAGCAGCCAAGATTGGGGAGCGGGAGGCCGCAATGAGCAGTTCTTC.

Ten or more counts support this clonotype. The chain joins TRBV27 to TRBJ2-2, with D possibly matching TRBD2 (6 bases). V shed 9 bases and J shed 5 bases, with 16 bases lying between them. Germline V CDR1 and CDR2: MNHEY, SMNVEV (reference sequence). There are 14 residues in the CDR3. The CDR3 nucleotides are TGTGCCAGTCATCCCGGGACTTCTACCGGGGAGCTGTTTTTT. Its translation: CASHPGTSTGELFF.

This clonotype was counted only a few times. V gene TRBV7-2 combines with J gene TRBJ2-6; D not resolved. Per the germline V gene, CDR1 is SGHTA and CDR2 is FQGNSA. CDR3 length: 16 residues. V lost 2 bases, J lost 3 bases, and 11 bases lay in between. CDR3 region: CASSLRRTVGANVLTF. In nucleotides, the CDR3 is TGTGCCAGCAGCTTAAGGAGAACTGTTGGGGCCAACGTCCTGACTTTC.

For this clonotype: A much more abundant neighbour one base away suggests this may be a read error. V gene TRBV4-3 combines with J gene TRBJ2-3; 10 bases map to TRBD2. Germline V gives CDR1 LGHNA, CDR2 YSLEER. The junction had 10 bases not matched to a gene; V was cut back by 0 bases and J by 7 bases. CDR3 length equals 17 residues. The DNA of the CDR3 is TGCGCCAGCAGCCAAGATCCCACTAGCGGGATGAAGAATACGCAGTATTTT. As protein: CASSQDPTSGMKNTQYF.

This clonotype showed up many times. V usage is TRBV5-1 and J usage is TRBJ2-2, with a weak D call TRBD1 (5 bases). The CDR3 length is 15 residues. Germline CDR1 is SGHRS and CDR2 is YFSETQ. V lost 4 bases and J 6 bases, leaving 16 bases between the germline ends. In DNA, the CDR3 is TGCGCCAGCAGCGATCTTGGGGCAACCCCCGGGGAGCTGTTTTTT. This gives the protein CASSDLGATPGELFF.